The 2 T cell receptor beta chains reported below all come from one sample, sequenced in a study of sequential checkpoint blockade in melanoma. Profiled with immunoSEQ multiplex PCR; TCRdb holds only in-frame clones, not every one. This table holds approximately 17,000 clones, about 92% found once. Sample treatment: randomized to nivolumab then ipilimumab (arm A) or the reverse (arm B). The sequences come from CD8+ T cells sorted from blood (inferred from file names), collected from a patient given nivolumab and ipilimumab in sequence. All receptors come from a human donor with melanoma.

This chain connects TRBV7-9 to TRBJ2-7; D is ambiguous. The CDR3 covers 16 residues. Trimming removed 5 bases from V and 5 bases from J, with 22 bases in between. CDR1 and CDR2 from the germline V gene are SEHNR and FQNEAQ (reference sequence). The DNA for the CDR3 is TGTGCCAGCAGCCCGCGGTTAGTGGGTGCATTCCACGAGCAGTACTTC. Translating gives CASSPRLVGAFHEQYF.

This chain connects TRBV7-9 to TRBJ2-7, with D possibly being TRBD1 (6 bases). The CDR3 extends over 13 amino acids. Germline values: CDR1 SEHNR, CDR2 FQNEAQ (reference sequence). V lost 5 bases, J lost 6 bases, and 14 bases lay in between. Here the CDR3 reads CASSLLQGGEQYF. In DNA, the CDR3 is TGTGCCAGCAGCCTACTACAGGGTGGCGAGCAGTACTTC.